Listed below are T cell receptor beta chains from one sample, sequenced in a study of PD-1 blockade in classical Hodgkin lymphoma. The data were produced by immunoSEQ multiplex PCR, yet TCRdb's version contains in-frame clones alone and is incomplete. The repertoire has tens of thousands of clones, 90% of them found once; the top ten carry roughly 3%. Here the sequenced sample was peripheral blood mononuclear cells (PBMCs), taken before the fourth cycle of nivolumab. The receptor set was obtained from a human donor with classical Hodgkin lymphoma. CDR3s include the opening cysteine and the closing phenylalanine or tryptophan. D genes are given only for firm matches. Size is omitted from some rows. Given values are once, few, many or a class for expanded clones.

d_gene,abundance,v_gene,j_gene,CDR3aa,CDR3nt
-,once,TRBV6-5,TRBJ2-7,CASSADGSSYEQYF,TGTGCCAGCAGCGCAGACGGGAGCTCCTACGAGCAGTACTTC
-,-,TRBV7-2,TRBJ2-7,CASSLRTFGFRTRLYEQYF,TGTGCCAGCAGCTTAAGGACTTTTGGGTTTAGGACCCGCCTCTACGAGCAGTACTTC
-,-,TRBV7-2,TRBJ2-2,CASSPEVVAFTGELFF,TGTGCCAGCAGCCCGGAGGTGGTAGCGTTCACCGGGGAGCTGTTTTTT
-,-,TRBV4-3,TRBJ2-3,CASSQDPPRRGDTQYF,TGCGCCAGCAGCCAAGATCCCCCCCGGCGTGGAGATACGCAGTATTTT
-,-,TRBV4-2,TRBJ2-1,CASSHGGSYNEQFF,TGTGCCAGCAGCCACGGGGGTTCCTACAATGAGCAGTTCTTC
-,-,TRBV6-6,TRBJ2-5,CASRPGPGGETQYF,TGTGCCAGCAGGCCGGGGCCAGGAGGGGAGACCCAGTACTTC
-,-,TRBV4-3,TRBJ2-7,CASSQDGVGPGAYEQYF,TGCGCCAGCAGCCAAGATGGTGTGGGGCCAGGGGCCTACGAGCAGTACTTC
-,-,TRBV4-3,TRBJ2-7,CASSHGGGAYEQYF,TGCGCCAGCAGCCATGGGGGCGGGGCCTACGAGCAGTACTTC
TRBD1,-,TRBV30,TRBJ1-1,CAWSVGTGSEAFF,TGTGCCTGGAGCGTGGGGACAGGGTCTGAAGCTTTCTTT
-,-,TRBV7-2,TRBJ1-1,CASSPGAESLNTEAFF,TGTGCCAGCAGCCCTGGGGCAGAAAGCCTCAACACTGAAGCTTTCTTT
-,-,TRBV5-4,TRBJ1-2,CASSHPEGRRINYGYTF,TGTGCCAGCAGCCATCCCGAAGGACGGAGGATAAACTATGGCTACACCTTC
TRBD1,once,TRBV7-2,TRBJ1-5,CASSKDRDQPQHF,TGTGCCAGCAGCAAAGACAGGGATCAGCCCCAGCATTTT
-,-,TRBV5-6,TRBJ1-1,CASSLSGGAEWNTEAFF,TGTGCCAGCAGCTTGTCGGGGGGCGCAGAATGGAACACTGAAGCTTTCTTT
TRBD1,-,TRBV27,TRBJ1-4,CASSPTLGTGAEELFF,TGTGCCAGCAGTCCAACCCTCGGGACAGGGGCGGAGGAACTGTTTTTT
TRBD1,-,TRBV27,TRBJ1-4,CASSLSGGQATNEKLFF,TGTGCCAGCAGTTTATCGGGAGGACAGGCAACTAATGAAAAACTGTTTTTT
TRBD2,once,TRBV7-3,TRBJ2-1,CASSPFGGGVNNEQFF,TGTGCCAGCAGCCCGTTTGGCGGGGGGGTTAACAATGAGCAGTTCTTC
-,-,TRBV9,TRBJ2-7,CASSESGGTYEQYF,TGTGCCAGCAGTGAGAGTGGCGGAACCTACGAGCAGTACTTC
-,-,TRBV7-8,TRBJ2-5,CASSLVRLRILETQYF,TGTGCCAGCAGCTTAGTTAGGTTAAGGATTTTAGAGACCCAGTACTTC
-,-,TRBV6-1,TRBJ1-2,CASSEPGPTYGYTF,TGTGCCAGCAGCGAACCGGGACCCACTTATGGCTACACCTTC
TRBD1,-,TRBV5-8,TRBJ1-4,CASSLDGQANEKLFF,TGTGCCAGCAGCTTGGACGGACAGGCTAATGAAAAACTGTTTTTT
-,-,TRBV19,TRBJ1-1,CASSIRGGVNTEAFF,TGTGCCAGTAGTATCAGGGGTGGGGTGAACACTGAAGCTTTCTTT
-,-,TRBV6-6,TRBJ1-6,CASSHSNSPLGSPLHF,TGTGCCAGCAGTCACTCGAACAGCCCATTAGGGTCACCCCTCCACTTT
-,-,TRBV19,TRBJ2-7,CASSIYLTAVYEQYF,TGTGCCAGTAGTATTTATTTGACAGCAGTTTACGAGCAGTACTTC
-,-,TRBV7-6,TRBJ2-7,CASSLRTLSGEQYF,TGTGCCAGCAGCTTAAGAACCCTTTCTGGCGAGCAGTACTTC
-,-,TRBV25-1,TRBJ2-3,CASSEGAKDTQYF,TGTGCCAGCAGTGAGGGGGCTAAAGATACGCAGTATTTT
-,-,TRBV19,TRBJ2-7,CASSIRQFGGEQYF,TGTGCCAGTAGTATAAGACAGTTTGGGGGAGAGCAGTACTTC
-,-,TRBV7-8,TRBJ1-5,CASSRDGESNQPQHF,TGTGCCAGCAGCCGAGACGGGGAGAGCAATCAGCCCCAGCATTTT
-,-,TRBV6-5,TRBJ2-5,CASSYSGSLETQYF,TGTGCCAGCAGTTACTCAGGGAGTTTAGAGACCCAGTACTTC
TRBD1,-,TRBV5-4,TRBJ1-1,CASSLDRAPTEAFF,TGTGCCAGCAGCCTGGACAGGGCGCCCACTGAAGCTTTCTTT
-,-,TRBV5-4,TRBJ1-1,CASSPGLLNTEAFF,TGTGCCAGCAGCCCGGGACTTTTGAACACTGAAGCTTTCTTT
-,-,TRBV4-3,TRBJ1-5,CASSPHRANQPQHF,TGCGCCAGCAGCCCTCACAGGGCCAATCAGCCCCAGCATTTT
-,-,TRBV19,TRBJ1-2,CASSGPYNYGYTF,TGTGCCAGTAGTGGGCCTTACAACTATGGCTACACCTTC
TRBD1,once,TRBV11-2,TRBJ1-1,CASSLTGGNTEAFF,TGTGCCAGCAGCTTGACAGGGGGTAACACTGAAGCTTTCTTT
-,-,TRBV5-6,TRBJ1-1,CASSRPEGGAFF,TGTGCCAGCAGCCGGCCGGAGGGGGGAGCTTTCTTT
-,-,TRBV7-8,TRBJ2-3,CASSLAPWAANPQEVDTQYF,TGTGCCAGCAGCTTAGCGCCCTGGGCAGCCAACCCCCAGGAGGTGGATACGCAGTATTTT
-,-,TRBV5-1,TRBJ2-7,CASSLRDSSYEQYF,TGCGCCAGCAGCTTGCGCGACAGCTCCTACGAGCAGTACTTC
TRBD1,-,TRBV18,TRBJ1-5,CASSSDRVGIGNQPQHF,TGTGCCAGCTCATCAGACAGGGTGGGAATCGGCAATCAGCCCCAGCATTTT
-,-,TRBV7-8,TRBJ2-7,CASSIPGATGAAEQYF,TGTGCCAGCAGCATCCCCGGGGCCACAGGTGCCGCCGAGCAGTACTTC
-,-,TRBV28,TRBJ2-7,CASNAVLSYEQYF,TGTGCCAGCAATGCAGTCCTCTCCTACGAGCAGTACTTC
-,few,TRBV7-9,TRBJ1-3,CASSLGLIPGDTIYF,TGTGCCAGCAGCTTAGGTCTCATTCCAGGGGACACCATATATTTT
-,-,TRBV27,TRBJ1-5,CASRVRGEGQPQHF,TGTGCCAGCAGGGTTAGAGGGGAGGGTCAGCCCCAGCATTTT
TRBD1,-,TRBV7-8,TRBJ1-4,CASSLARGGPNEKLFF,TGTGCCAGCAGCCTAGCCAGGGGGGGGCCTAATGAAAAACTGTTTTTT
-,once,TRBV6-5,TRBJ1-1,CASSYSNAQGAAFF,TGTGCCAGCAGTTACTCAAACGCCCAGGGTGCAGCTTTCTTT
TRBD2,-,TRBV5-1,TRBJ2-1,CASSLVYSGGPVDEQFF,TGCGCCAGCAGCTTGGTTTACAGCGGGGGGCCGGTTGATGAGCAGTTCTTC
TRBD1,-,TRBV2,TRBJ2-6,CASPGTGAGANVLTF,TGTGCCAGCCCCGGGACAGGGGCAGGGGCCAACGTCCTGACTTTC